This T cell receptor beta chain was captured by sequencing in a study of cytotoxic CD8 clonotypes in ibrutinib-treated CLL. Trimming pared 4 bases from V and 0 bases from J, leaving 15 bases between. The CDR3 is 16 residues long. Germline V CDR1 and CDR2: SGHTS, YDEGEE. The sequencing depth, 1 in 200,000 to 1 in 1 million T cells, was the target. Using immunoSEQ multiplex PCR, the repertoire was profiled, and TCRdb retains in-frame clones only, with some absent. Of over 110,000 clones in the sample, around 90% are singletons; the top ten hold less than 14%. This receptor was obtained from a human donor with chronic lymphocytic leukemia. Material: PBMCs, obtained after 12 months of ibrutinib treatment. The gene calls are TRBV5-8 and TRBJ2-3; TRBD1 is a possible D gene (6 bases). The CDR3 bases are TGTGCCAGCAGCCAAAAAGGACAGTTAAGCACAGATACGCAGTATTTT. Amino acid sequence: CASSQKGQLSTDTQYF.